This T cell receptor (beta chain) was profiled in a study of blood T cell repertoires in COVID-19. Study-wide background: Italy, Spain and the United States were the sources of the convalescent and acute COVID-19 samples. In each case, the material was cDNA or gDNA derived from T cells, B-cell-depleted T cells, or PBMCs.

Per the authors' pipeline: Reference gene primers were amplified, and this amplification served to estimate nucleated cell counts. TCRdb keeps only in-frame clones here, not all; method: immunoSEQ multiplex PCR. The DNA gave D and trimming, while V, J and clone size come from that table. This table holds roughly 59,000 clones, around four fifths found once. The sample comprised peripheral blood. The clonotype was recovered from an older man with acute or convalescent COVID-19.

In DNA, the CDR3 is TGTGCCAGCAGCTCCACCAACAGGGGGCGAGGGGAGACCCAGTACTTC. The encoded protein is CASSSTNRGRGETQYF. The chain employs TRBV11-2 and TRBJ2-5; 9 nucleotides match TRBD1. Germline V gene sequence: CDR1 SGHAT, CDR2 FQNNGV. CDR3 size: 16 residues. V was pared by 4 bases and J by 5 bases, with 11 bases of the junction left unmatched.